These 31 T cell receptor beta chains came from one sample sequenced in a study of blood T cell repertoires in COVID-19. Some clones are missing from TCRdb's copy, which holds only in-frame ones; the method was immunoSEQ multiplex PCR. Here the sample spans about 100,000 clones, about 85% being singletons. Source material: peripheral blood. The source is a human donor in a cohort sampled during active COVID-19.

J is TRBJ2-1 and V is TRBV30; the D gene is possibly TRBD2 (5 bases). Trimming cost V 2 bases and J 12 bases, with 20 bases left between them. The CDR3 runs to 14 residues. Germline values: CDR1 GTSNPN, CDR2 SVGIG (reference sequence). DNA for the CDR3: TGTGCCTGGAGTTCGGCTAGCAAAGGTGTCGGGCAGTTCTTC. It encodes CAWSSASKGVGQFF.

CDR3 in DNA: TGTGCCAGCAGCTCGTCCCCTAGCGGACAAGAGACCCAGTACTTC. Amino acid sequence: CASSSSPSGQETQYF. This chain uses TRBV5-4 with TRBJ2-5; 7 positions match TRBD2. This CDR3 is built from 15 residues. Looked up from germline, CDR1 is SGHNT and CDR2 is YYREEE (reference sequence). V lost 3 bases, J lost 2 bases, and 7 bases stayed unmatched.

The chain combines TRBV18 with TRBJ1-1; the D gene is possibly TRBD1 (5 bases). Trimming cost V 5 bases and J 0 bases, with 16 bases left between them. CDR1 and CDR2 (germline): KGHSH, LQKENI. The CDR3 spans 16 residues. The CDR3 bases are TGTGCCAGCTCAAACACTTATGACAGCCTGAACACTGAAGCTTTCTTT. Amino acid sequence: CASSNTYDSLNTEAFF.

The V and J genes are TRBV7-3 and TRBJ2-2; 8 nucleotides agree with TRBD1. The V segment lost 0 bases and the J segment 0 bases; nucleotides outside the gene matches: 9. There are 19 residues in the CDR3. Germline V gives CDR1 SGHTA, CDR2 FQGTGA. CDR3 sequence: CASSLTREGQGANTGELFF. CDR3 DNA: TGTGCCAGCAGCTTAACACGGGAAGGACAGGGCGCGAACACCGGGGAGCTGTTTTTT.

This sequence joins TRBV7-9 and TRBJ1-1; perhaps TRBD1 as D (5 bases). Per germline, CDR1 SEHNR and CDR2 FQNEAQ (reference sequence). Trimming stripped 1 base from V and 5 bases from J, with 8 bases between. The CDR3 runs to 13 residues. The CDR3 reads CASSLDGGTEAFF. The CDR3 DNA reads TGTGCCAGCAGCTTAGACGGGGGGACTGAAGCTTTCTTT.

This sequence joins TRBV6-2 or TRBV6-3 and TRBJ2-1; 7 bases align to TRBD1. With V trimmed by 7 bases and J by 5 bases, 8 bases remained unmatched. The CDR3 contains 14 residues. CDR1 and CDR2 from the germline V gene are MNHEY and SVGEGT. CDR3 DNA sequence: TGTGCCAGCACCCCGAGACAGGGTCACAATGAGCAGTTCTTC. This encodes CASTPRQGHNEQFF.

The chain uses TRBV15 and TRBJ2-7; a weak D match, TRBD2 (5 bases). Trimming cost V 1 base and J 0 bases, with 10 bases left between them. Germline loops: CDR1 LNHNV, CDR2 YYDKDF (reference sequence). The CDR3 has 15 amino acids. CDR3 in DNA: TGTGCCACCAGCAGAGCCCCTAGCTTCTCCTACGAGCAGTACTTC. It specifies CATSRAPSFSYEQYF.

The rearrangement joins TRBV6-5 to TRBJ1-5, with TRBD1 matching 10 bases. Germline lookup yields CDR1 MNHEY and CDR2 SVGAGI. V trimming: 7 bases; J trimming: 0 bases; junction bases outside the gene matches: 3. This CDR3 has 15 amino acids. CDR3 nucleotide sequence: TGTGCCAGCAACCGACAGGGGGCTAGCAATCAGCCCCAGCATTTT. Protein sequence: CASNRQGASNQPQHF.

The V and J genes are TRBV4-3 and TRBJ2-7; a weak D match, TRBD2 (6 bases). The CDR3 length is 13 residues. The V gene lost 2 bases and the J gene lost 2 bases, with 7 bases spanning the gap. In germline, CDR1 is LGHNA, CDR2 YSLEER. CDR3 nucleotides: TGCGCCAGCAGCCAACAGCGGGCCTACGAGCAGTACTTC. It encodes CASSQQRAYEQYF.

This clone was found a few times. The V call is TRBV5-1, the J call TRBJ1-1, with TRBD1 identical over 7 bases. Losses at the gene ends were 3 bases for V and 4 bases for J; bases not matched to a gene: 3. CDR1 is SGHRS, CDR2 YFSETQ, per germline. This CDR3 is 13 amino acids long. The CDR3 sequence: CASSSGGGTEAFF. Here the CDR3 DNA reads TGCGCCAGCAGCTCAGGGGGAGGCACTGAAGCTTTCTTT.

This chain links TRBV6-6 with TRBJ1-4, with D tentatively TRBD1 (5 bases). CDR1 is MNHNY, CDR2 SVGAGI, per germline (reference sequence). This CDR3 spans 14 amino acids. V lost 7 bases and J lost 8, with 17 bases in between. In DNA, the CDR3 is TGTGCCAGCACCCAGGGCGCAGGGCCCGAAAAACTGTTTTTT. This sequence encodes CASTQGAGPEKLFF.

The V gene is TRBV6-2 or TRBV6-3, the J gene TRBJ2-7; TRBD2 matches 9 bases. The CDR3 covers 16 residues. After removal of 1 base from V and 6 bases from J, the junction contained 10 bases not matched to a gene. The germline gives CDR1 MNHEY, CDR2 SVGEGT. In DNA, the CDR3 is TGTGCCAGCAGTTACTACAGCGGGGGGCTTGGTTCCGAGCAGTACTTC. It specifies CASSYYSGGLGSEQYF.

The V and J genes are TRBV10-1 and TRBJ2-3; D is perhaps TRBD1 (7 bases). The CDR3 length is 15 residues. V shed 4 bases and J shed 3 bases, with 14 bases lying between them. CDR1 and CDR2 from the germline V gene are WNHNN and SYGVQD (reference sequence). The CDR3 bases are TGCGCCAGCAGTGGGTACAGGGGAGGAACAGATACGCAGTATTTT. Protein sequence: CASSGYRGGTDTQYF.

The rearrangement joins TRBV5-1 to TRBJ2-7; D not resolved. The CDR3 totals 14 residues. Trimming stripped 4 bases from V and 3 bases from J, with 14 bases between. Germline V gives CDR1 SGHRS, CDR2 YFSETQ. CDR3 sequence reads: CASSQTTNIYEQYF. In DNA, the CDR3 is TGCGCCAGCAGCCAGACGACAAATATCTACGAGCAGTACTTC.

The CDR3 coding sequence is TGTGCCAGCAATAAAGGGGACAGGGGAACCGGGGAGCTGTTTTTT. Translating gives CASNKGDRGTGELFF. The chain links TRBV2 to TRBJ2-2, with TRBD1 matching 10 bases. CDR1 is SNHLY, CDR2 FYNNEI, per germline. Trimming removed 7 bases from V and 5 bases from J; junction bases left unmatched: 7. This CDR3 spans 15 amino acids.

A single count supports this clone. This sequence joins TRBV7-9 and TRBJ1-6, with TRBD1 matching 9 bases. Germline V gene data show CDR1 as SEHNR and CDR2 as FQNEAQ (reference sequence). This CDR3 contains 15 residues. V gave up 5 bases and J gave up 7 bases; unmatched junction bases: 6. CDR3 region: CASSPWTGENSPLHF. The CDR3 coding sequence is TGTGCCAGCAGCCCTTGGACAGGGGAAAATTCACCCCTCCACTTT.

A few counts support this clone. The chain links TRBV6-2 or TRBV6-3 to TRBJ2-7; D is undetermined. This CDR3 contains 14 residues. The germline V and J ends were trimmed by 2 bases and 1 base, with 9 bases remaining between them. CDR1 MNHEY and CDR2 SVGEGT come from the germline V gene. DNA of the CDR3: TGTGCCAGCAGTTACATCGGAGCTTCCTACGAGCAGTACTTC. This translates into CASSYIGASYEQYF.

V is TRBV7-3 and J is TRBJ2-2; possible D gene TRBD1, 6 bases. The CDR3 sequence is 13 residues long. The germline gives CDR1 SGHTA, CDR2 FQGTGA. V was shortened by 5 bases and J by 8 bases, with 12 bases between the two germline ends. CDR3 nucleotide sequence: TGTGCCAGCAGCCCAGGGGTACCGGGGGAGCTGTTTTTT. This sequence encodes CASSPGVPGELFF.

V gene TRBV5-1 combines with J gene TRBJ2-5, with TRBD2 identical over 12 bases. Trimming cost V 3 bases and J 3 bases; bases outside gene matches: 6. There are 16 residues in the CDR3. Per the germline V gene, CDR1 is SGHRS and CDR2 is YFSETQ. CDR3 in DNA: TGCGCCAGCAGCTCACTAGCGGGGGGCCTCGAAGAGACCCAGTACTTC. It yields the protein CASSSLAGGLEETQYF.

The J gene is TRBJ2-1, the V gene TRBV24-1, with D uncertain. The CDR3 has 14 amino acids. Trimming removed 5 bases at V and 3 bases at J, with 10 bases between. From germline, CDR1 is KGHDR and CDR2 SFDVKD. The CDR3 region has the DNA TGTGCCACCAGTGGAGGATCGGGCTACAATGAGCAGTTCTTC. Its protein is CATSGGSGYNEQFF.

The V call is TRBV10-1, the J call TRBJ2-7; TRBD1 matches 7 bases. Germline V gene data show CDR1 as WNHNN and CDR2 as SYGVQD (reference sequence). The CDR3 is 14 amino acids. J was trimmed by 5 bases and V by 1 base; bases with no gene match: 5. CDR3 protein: CASSELGTGDEQYF. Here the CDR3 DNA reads TGCGCCAGCAGTGAGTTAGGAACAGGGGACGAGCAGTACTTC.

CDR3 sequence: CASSPGTVYSNQPQHF. DNA for the CDR3: TGTGCCAGCAGCCCGGGGACAGTTTATAGCAATCAGCCCCAGCATTTT. The chain employs TRBV7-8 and TRBJ1-5, with 7 bases identical to TRBD1. Germline CDR1 SGHVS, CDR2 FQNEAQ. Trimming took 5 bases from V and 0 from J; bases not matched to a gene: 7. The CDR3 extends over 16 amino acids.

DNA for the CDR3: TGTGCCAGCAGCTTAGCGGGGACAGGGTTTGAAAAACTGTTTTTT. It specifies CASSLAGTGFEKLFF. The chain uses TRBV7-9 and TRBJ1-4, with 9 bases that match TRBD1. There are 15 residues in the CDR3. J lost 7 bases, V lost 0 bases, and 3 bases had no gene match. CDR1 and CDR2 from the germline V gene are SEHNR and FQNEAQ (reference sequence).

Here the CDR3 reads CASSKRTGIANTGELFF. The CDR3 nucleotides read TGTGCCAGTAGTAAAAGGACAGGGATCGCGAACACCGGGGAGCTGTTTTTT. The V call is TRBV19, the J call TRBJ2-2, with TRBD1 identical over 8 bases. With 4 bases clipped from V and 0 bases from J, the junction kept 7 bases outside the gene matches. This CDR3 is built from 17 residues. CDR1 is LNHDA and CDR2 is SQIVND in the germline V gene (reference sequence).

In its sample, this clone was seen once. The CDR3, as DNA: TGTGCCAGCAGCCCCCCCTCTAGCGGGAGTACGGATACGCAGTATTTT. It encodes CASSPPSSGSTDTQYF. The J gene is TRBJ2-3, the V gene TRBV7-2; 10 bases align to TRBD2. J lost 6 bases, V lost 5 bases, and 11 bases had no gene match. CDR1 is SGHTA and CDR2 is FQGNSA in the germline V gene. The CDR3 is 16 amino acids.

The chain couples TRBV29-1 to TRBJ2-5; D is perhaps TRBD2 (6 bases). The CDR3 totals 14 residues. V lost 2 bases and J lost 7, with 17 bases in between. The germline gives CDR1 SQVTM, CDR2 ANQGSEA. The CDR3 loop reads CSVEKEGRDLTQYF. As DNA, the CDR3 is TGCAGCGTTGAAAAGGAGGGCAGGGATTTGACCCAGTACTTC.

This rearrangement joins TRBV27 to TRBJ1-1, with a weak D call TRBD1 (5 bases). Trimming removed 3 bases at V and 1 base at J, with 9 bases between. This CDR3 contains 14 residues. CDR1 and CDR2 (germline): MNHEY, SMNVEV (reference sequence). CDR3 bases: TGTGCCAGCAGTTTCCGAACAGGGAACACTGAAGCTTTCTTT. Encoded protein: CASSFRTGNTEAFF.

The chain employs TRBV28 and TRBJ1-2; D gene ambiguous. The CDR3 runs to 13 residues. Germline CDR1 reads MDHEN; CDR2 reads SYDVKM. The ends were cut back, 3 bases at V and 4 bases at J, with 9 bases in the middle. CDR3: CASSLTQIYGYTF. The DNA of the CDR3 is TGTGCCAGCAGTTTGACTCAGATCTATGGCTACACCTTC.

The CDR3 coding sequence is TGTGCCAGCAGAAGGGACAGCTCCTACGAGCAGTACTTC. This translates into CASRRDSSYEQYF. The chain recombines TRBV6-5 with TRBJ2-7; 7 nucleotides align to TRBD1. The CDR3 has 13 amino acids. Germline CDR1 is MNHEY and CDR2 is SVGAGI. The ends lost 6 bases at V and 0 bases at J; junction bases unmatched: 2.

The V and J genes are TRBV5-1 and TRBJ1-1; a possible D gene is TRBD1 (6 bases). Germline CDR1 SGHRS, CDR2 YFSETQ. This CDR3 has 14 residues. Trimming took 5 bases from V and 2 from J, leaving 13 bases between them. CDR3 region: CASSQGTVNTEAFF. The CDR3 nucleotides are TGCGCCAGCAGTCAGGGGACGGTTAACACTGAAGCTTTCTTT.

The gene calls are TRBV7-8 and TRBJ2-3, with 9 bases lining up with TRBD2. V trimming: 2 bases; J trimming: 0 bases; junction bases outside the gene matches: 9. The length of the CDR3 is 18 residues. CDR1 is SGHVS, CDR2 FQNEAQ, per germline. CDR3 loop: CASSLRGITSGSTDTQYF. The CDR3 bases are TGTGCCAGCAGCTTAAGGGGAATAACTAGCGGGAGCACAGATACGCAGTATTTT.